This T cell receptor beta chain was sequenced in a study of OX40 agonist ivuxolimab in advanced cancers. A note on the overall study: Ivuxolimab, which targeted the costimulatory receptor OX40 (CD134), was an agonistic, fully human IgG2 monoclonal antibody. Intravenous ivuxolimab was administered to patients every 2 weeks at six dose levels: 0.01, 0.1, 0.3, 1.5, 3 and 10 mg/kg. Of the approximately 50 patients in dose escalation, 19 had hepatocellular carcinoma, roughly 15 had melanoma, 9 had renal cell carcinoma and 9 had head and neck cancer. In the dose-escalation cohort, roughly four fifths of patients were male, and the mean age was approximately 60 years, with a range of 23 to 79. Patients were allowed to have had prior anti-PD-1, anti-PD-L1 or anti-CTLA-4 therapy, and approximately 41% of the dose-escalation patients had previously received checkpoint inhibitors. Partial responses occurred in three dose-escalation patients, of whom one had hepatocellular carcinoma and two had cutaneous melanoma. The point of sequencing TCRbeta in the periphery was to test whether ivuxolimab changed TCR sequence diversity and drove clonal T-cell expansion. The paper reports the monotherapy dose-escalation portion (N ≈ 50 patients) of the phase I ivuxolimab trial.

The germline V gene yields SGHTA for CDR1 and FQGNSA for CDR2. The CDR3 goes from the cysteine to the phenylalanine over 17 residues. Kept here is only the CDR3 DNA, which spans 51 bases and is read in frame from base 1. Compared with germline, V lacks 3 bases and J lacks 7 bases; bases without a gene match: 9. About this clone: Its antigen is currently not known. Base qualities were left out, and no much larger clone turns up one base away.

General conclusions and limits of the study: In the 0.1-3.0 mg/kg groups, partial responders had among the lowest normalized peripheral clonal expansion, particularly in CD8+ T cells. Low levels of normalized T-cell clonal expansion were also seen in some patients who did not respond. The antigen specificity of the peripheral T cells that underwent clonal expansion was not determined. At doses of 0.1 to 3.0 mg/kg, clonal expansion of both CD4+ and CD8+ T cells in blood was seen between baseline and week 6. On average, CD8+ T cells showed more expanded clones than CD4+ T cells after ivuxolimab.

Patients with a history of autoimmune disease or receiving systemic immunosuppression were excluded from the trial. Peripheral blood for TCR sequencing was drawn from every dose cohort at baseline, at cycle 4 day 1 and at cycle 7 day 1. Samples came from an open-label, multicenter, first-in-human phase I dose-escalation trial of ivuxolimab. The trial enrolled adults with locally advanced or metastatic head and neck squamous cell, hepatocellular, melanoma or renal cell carcinoma. Before TCR sequencing, CD4+ T cells and CD8+ T cells from peripheral blood were sorted into separate populations. For sequencing of the TCRbeta CDR3 region, genomic DNA was extracted from the sorted cells. TCRbeta CDR3 regions were sequenced using the immunoSEQ Assay. TCRdb holds this immuneACCESS table with in-frame rearrangements only. Some clones are missing; in checked studies, unresolved V genes explain under half, and the rest has no known cause. Present in this sample are roughly 92,000 clones, 87% of which were seen just once. The top ten clonotypes cover approximately 1.5% of the sample.

The TCR originated in an adult with an advanced solid tumor such as melanoma, head and neck, liver or kidney cancer. Specimen: CD4+ or CD8+ T cells sorted from blood, collected in a trial of the OX40 agonist ivuxolimab. Rearrangement joined TRBV7-2 to TRBJ2-2, with TRBD1 matching 12 junction bases. The CDR3 corresponds to CASSFGGTGGFDGELFF. In nucleotides, the sequence is TGTGCCAGCAGCTTCGGTGGGACAGGGGGCTTCGACGGGGAGCTGTTTTTT.